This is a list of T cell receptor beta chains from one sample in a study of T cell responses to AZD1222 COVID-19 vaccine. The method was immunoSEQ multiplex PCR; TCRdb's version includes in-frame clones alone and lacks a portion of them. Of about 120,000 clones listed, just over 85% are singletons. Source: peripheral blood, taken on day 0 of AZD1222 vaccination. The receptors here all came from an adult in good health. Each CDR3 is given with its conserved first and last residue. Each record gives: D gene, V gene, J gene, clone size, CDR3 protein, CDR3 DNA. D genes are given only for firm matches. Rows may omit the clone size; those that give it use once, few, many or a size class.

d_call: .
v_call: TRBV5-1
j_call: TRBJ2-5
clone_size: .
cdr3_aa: CASSPPETSSHQETQYF
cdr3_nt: TGCGCCAGCAGCCCCCCCGAGACAAGTAGCCACCAAGAGACCCAGTACTTC

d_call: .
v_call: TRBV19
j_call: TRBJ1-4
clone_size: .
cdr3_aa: CASSIPLAGFNEKLFF
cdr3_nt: TGTGCCAGTAGTATCCCCTTGGCCGGATTCAATGAAAAACTGTTTTTT

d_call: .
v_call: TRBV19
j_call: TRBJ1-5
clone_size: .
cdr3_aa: CASSISWTVFSNQPQHF
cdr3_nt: TGTGCCAGTAGTATCTCCTGGACAGTTTTTAGCAATCAGCCCCAGCATTTT

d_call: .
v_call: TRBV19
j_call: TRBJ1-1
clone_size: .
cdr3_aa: CASSIGVSNTEAFF
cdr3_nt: TGTGCCAGTAGTATTGGTGTGTCGAACACTGAAGCTTTCTTT

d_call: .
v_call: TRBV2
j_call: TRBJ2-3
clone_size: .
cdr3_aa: CASTWDHNTDTQYF
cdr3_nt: TGTGCCAGCACCTGGGACCATAACACAGATACGCAGTATTTT

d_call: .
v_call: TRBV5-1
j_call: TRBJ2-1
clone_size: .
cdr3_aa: CASTGGLAPYNEQFF
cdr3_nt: TGCGCCAGCACGGGCGGGCTAGCTCCCTACAATGAGCAGTTCTTC

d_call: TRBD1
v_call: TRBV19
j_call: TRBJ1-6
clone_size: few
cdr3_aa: CASSSLGQGYNSPLHF
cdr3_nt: TGTGCCAGTAGTTCCCTTGGACAGGGCTATAATTCACCCCTCCACTTT

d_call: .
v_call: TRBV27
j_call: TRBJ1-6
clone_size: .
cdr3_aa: CAARTIAHNSPLHF
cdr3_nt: TGTGCCGCCCGGACAATCGCTCATAATTCACCCCTCCACTTT

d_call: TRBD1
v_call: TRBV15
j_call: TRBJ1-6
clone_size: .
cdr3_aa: CATSAQTGFGSPLHF
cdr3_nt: TGTGCCACCAGCGCGCAGACAGGGTTTGGTTCACCCCTCCACTTT

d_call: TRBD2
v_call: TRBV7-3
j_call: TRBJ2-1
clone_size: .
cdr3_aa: CASSGLPRGTGSYNEQFF
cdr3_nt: TGTGCCAGCAGCGGTCTCCCGCGGGGGACTGGTTCCTACAATGAGCAGTTCTTC

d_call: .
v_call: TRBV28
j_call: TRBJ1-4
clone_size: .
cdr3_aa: CASSFPGATNEKLFF
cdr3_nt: TGTGCCAGCAGTTTCCCGGGAGCAACTAATGAAAAACTGTTTTTT

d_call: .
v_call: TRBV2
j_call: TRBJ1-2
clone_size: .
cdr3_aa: CASSDPGGKDYGYTF
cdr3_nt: TGTGCCAGCAGTGACCCCGGCGGGAAAGACTATGGCTACACCTTC

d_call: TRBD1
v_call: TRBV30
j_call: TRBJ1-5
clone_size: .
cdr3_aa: CAYRQGYSNQPQHF
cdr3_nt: TGTGCCTATAGACAGGGATATAGCAATCAGCCCCAGCATTTT

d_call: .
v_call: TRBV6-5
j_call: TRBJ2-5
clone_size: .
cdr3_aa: CASSFPHETQYF
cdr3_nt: TGTGCCAGCAGTTTCCCGCACGAGACCCAGTACTTC

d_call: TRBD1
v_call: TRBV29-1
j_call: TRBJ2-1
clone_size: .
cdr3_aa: CSFRDSTYNEQFF
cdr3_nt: TGCAGCTTCCGGGACAGCACCTACAATGAGCAGTTCTTC

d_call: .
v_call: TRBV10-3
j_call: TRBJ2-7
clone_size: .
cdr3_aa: CAISEGPTYEQYF
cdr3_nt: TGTGCCATCAGTGAAGGGCCTACCTACGAGCAGTACTTC

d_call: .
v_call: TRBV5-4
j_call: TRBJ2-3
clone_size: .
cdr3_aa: CASSLGAGRSDTQYF
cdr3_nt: TGTGCCAGCAGCTTGGGGGCGGGAAGGTCAGATACGCAGTATTTT

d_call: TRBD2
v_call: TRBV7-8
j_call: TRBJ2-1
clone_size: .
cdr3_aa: CASSPGTSALAQFF
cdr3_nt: TGTGCCAGCAGTCCCGGGACTAGCGCCCTTGCGCAGTTCTTC

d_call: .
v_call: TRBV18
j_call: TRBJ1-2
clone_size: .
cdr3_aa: CASSRDQGHSGYTF
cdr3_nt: TGTGCCAGCTCACGAGACCAGGGGCATAGTGGCTACACCTTC

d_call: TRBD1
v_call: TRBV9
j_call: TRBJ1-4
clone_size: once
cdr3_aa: CASSVGTGSHEKLFF
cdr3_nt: TGTGCCAGCAGCGTTGGGACAGGGTCGCATGAAAAACTGTTTTTT

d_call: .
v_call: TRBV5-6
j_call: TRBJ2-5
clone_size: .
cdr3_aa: CASSLGTEQETQYF
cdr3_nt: TGTGCCAGCAGCTTGGGGACGGAGCAAGAGACCCAGTACTTC

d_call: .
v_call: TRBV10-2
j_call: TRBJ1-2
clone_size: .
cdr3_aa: CASTGSSNYGYTF
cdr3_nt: TGCGCCAGCACTGGTAGCAGCAACTATGGCTACACCTTC

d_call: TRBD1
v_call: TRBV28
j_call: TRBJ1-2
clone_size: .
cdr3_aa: CASSYPGTGDYGYTF
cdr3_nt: TGTGCCAGCAGTTATCCCGGGACAGGGGACTATGGCTACACCTTC

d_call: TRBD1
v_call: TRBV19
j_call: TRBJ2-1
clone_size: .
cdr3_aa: CASSPRQGAYNEQFF
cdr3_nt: TGTGCCAGTAGTCCCAGACAGGGGGCCTACAATGAGCAGTTCTTC

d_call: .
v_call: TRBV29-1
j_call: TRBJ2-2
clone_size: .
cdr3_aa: CSVAVAGELFF
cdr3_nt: TGCAGCGTTGCCGTGGCCGGGGAGCTGTTTTTT

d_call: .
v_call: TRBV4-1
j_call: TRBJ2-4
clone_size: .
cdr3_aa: CASSPPPDRVAKNIQYF
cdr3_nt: TGCGCCAGCAGCCCACCCCCGGACAGAGTAGCCAAAAACATTCAGTACTTC

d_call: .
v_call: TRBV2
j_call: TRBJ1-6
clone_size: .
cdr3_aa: CASSPQGSPLHF
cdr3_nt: TGTGCCAGCAGTCCTCAGGGTTCACCCCTCCACTTT

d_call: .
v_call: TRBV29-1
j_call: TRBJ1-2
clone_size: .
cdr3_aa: CSVEDTHRATNYGYTF
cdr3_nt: TGCAGCGTTGAAGATACCCACAGGGCCACTAACTATGGCTACACCTTC

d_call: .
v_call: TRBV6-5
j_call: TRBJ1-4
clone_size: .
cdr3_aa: CASSFLQGINEKLFF
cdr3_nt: TGTGCCAGCAGTTTCCTGCAGGGTATTAATGAAAAACTGTTTTTT

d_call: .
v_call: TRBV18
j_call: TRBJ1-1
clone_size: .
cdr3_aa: CASSPREGDGTEAFF
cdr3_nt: TGTGCCAGCTCACCCAGGGAGGGGGACGGCACTGAAGCTTTCTTT

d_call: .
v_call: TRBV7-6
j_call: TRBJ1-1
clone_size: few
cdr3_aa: CASSLGLQGDTEAFF
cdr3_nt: TGTGCCAGCAGCTTAGGACTACAGGGAGACACTGAAGCTTTCTTT

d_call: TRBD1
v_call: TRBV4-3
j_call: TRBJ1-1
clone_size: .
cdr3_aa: CASSQDRGLTEAFF
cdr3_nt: TGCGCCAGCAGCCAAGACAGGGGGCTCACTGAAGCTTTCTTT

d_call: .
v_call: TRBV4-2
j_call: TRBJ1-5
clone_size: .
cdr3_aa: CASSQDSSSRNQPQHF
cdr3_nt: TGTGCCAGCAGCCAAGATTCATCCAGCCGGAATCAGCCCCAGCATTTT

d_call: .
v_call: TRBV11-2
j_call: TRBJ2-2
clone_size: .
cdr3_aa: CASSVWARSTKGGELFF
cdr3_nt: TGTGCCAGCAGCGTATGGGCTAGAAGCACTAAGGGCGGGGAGCTGTTTTTT

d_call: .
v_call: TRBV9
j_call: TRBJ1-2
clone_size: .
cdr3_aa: CASSVAAGNGYTF
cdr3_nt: TGTGCCAGCAGCGTAGCTGCGGGGAACGGCTACACCTTC

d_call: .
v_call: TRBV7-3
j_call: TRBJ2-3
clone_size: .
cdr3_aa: CASSLVPDTQYF
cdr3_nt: TGTGCCAGCAGCTTAGTCCCAGATACGCAGTATTTT

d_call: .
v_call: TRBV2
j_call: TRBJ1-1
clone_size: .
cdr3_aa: CASSGPNRNTEAFF
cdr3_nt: TGTGCCAGCAGTGGCCCCAATCGGAACACTGAAGCTTTCTTT

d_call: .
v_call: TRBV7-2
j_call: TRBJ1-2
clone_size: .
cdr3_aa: CASSDYLGHYGYTF
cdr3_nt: TGTGCCAGCAGCGACTATTTGGGGCACTATGGCTACACCTTC

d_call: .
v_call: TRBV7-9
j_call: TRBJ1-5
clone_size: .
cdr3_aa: CASSLEGRGQPQHF
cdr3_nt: TGTGCCAGCAGCTTAGAGGGTCGCGGTCAGCCCCAGCATTTT

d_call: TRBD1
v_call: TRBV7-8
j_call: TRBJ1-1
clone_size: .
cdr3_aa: CASSRGQGVNTEAFF
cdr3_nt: TGTGCCAGCAGCCGGGGGCAGGGGGTGAACACTGAAGCTTTCTTT

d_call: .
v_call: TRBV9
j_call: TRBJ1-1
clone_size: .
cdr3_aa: CASSPSVLGNTEAFF
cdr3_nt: TGTGCCAGCAGCCCTTCAGTCTTGGGGAACACTGAAGCTTTCTTT

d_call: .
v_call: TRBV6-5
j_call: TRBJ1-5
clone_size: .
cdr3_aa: CASRREGGSQHF
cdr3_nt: TGTGCCAGCAGGCGGGAGGGGGGTTCCCAGCATTTT

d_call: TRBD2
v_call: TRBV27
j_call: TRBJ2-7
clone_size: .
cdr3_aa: CASSLAGAHEQYF
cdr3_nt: TGTGCCAGCAGTTTAGCGGGAGCCCACGAGCAGTACTTC

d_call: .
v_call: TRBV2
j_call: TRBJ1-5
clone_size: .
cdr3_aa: CASSESGFSNQPQHF
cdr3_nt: TGTGCCAGCAGTGAATCAGGGTTTAGCAATCAGCCCCAGCATTTT

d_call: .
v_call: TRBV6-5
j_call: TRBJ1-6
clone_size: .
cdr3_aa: CASRHPFTELPHF
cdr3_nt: TGTGCCAGCAGGCACCCGTTTACAGAGCTACCCCACTTT

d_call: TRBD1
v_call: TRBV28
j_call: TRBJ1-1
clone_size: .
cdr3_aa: CASSAGTGANPEAFF
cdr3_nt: TGTGCCAGCAGTGCCGGGACAGGGGCGAACCCTGAAGCTTTCTTT

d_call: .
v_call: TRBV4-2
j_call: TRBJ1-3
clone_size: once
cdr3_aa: CASRLLGLSGNTIYF
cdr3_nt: TGTGCCAGCAGGTTGTTGGGCCTCTCTGGAAACACCATATATTTT